The clone carrying this T cell receptor beta chain was recorded at least ten times. The sample belongs to a study of molecular identifiers for immune sequencing clone quantification. The CDR3 totals 20 residues. V shed 3 bases, J shed 1 base, and the junction held 20 bases outside the gene matches. Germline V lookup: CDR1 SGHNT, CDR2 YYREEE (reference sequence). MiXCR, run by TCRdb on the PCR reads, gives a single entry per CDR3 protein. The sample contains approximately 90,000 distinct CDR3 sequences, 20% to 25% of which appear only once. This receptor was taken from a human donor in good health. Some libraries in this study had Jurkat cell RNA spiked in. The chain employs TRBV5-4 and TRBJ2-3, with TRBD1 identical over 7 bases. Sequences were obtained from naive CD8+ T cells from blood, with Jurkat cell RNA spiked in. Stated subset: FACS-sorted CD8+CD4-CCR7+CD45RA+ naive T cells. CDR3 sequence: CASSSIGGQLPQWGTDTQYF. DNA for the CDR3: TGTGCCAGCAGCTCCATTGGGGGACAGTTGCCCCAATGGGGCACAGATACGCAGTATTTT. The whole variable domain, filled in from reference TRBV5-4 and TRBJ2-3, reads ETGVTQSPTHLIKTRGQQVTLRCSSQSGHNTVSWYQQALGQGPQFIFQYYREEENGRGNFPPRFSGLQFPNYSSELNVNALELDDSALYLCASSSIGGQLPQWGTDTQYFGPGTRLTVL.